This T cell receptor beta chain appears in the sequencing data of a study of blood T cell repertoires in COVID-19. Study overall: Researchers got acute and convalescent COVID-19 samples from the United States, Italy and Spain. T cells, B-cell-depleted T cells, or PBMCs supplied cDNA or gDNA.

Germline-derived CDR1 and CDR2 are MNHNS and SASEGT. The CDR3 totals 14 residues. The V gene end was trimmed by 2 bases and the J gene end by 8 bases; junction bases not matched to a gene: 4. Original processing notes: By means of reference gene primer amplification, nucleated cell counts were estimated. Sequencing was performed with immunoSEQ multiplex PCR; in TCRdb, only in-frame clones are kept and a portion is missing. The V and J calls and clone size were taken over from that table, and D and trimming were inferred from the DNA. Here the sample spans 90,000 to 120,000 clones, over 85% being singletons.

The chain carries TRBV6-1 and TRBJ1-2, with 11 bases fitting TRBD1. Sequenced: peripheral blood. The clonotype originates from a man between 70 and 80 years old with acute or convalescent COVID-19. CDR3 loop: CASSETGTGGGYTF. CDR3 coding DNA: TGTGCCAGCAGTGAAACCGGGACAGGGGGGGGCTACACCTTC.